This T cell receptor (beta chain) is drawn from a study of blood T cells in healthy people across ages. For the second PCR, which ran for 7 to 11 cycles, a sample-barcoded 5' primer and a J-beta primer mix were used. Sequencing yielded, for each sample, at least 3 million paired-end reads carrying CDR3. Each CDR3 protein is one row after TCRdb ran MiXCR on the 5' RACE reads. The table shows about 1.6 million distinct CDR3 sequences, with about 35% occurring only once. Per sample, no less than 5 micrograms of total RNA were extracted. This clonotype was detected many times. The antigen is unknown. Trimming removed 8 bases at V and 2 bases at J, with 16 bases between. CDR1 is MNHEY, CDR2 SMNVEV, per germline (reference sequence). This CDR3 is built from 15 residues. Study-level results: Unsorted PBMCs blocked a conclusive comparison of naive and antigen-experienced cells. Versus aged donors, long-lived donors had higher diversity and more naive CD4+ cells.

Sequencing was carried out using blood. The V gene is TRBV27, the J gene TRBJ2-1, with D possibly being TRBD2 (6 bases). The sequence derives from a woman younger than 45 in good health. CDR3 protein: CASGSFGGPYNEQFF. Written as DNA, the CDR3 is TGTGCCAGCGGGTCCTTCGGGGGACCCTACAATGAGCAGTTCTTC.